This is a list of T cell receptor beta chains from one sample in a study of blood T cell repertoires in COVID-19. Some clones are missing from TCRdb's copy, which holds only in-frame ones; the method was immunoSEQ multiplex PCR. The data contain 250,000 to 300,000 clones, approximately 85% of them singletons. The sequenced sample was peripheral blood. The source is a man in his fifties with active or convalescent COVID-19. Both conserved end residues are part of each CDR3. The D gene is left open where the match is weak.

d_gene	v_gene	j_gene	CDR3aa
TRBD1	TRBV11-3	TRBJ2-5	CASSTGTGGGETQYF
-	TRBV5-1	TRBJ2-7	CASSFGNEQYF
TRBD2	TRBV18	TRBJ2-2	CASSPPTSGKKNTGELFF
TRBD1	TRBV4-2	TRBJ1-2	CASSHLDRGVGGYTF
-	TRBV6-5	TRBJ1-2	CASSSGLYGYTF
TRBD1	TRBV19	TRBJ1-2	CASRPRDRGDYGYTF
-	TRBV10-2	TRBJ2-1	CASRQVAEQFF
TRBD1	TRBV3-1/TRBV3-2	TRBJ1-1	CASSPWDRKNTEAFF
TRBD1	TRBV6-2/TRBV6-3	TRBJ1-6	CASSTIGQGRRSPLHF
TRBD2	TRBV7-3	TRBJ2-7	CASSLTGASGYEQYF
TRBD1	TRBV5-1	TRBJ2-3	CASSIGTGLETTDTQYF
-	TRBV5-8	TRBJ1-5	CASSLEGLGQNQPQHF
TRBD1	TRBV11-2	TRBJ1-3	CASSRQGLSGNTIYF
-	TRBV7-6	TRBJ1-3	CASSPRLGDSGNTIYF
-	TRBV30	TRBJ2-2	CAGGLLGTGELFF
-	TRBV10-3	TRBJ2-7	CAIRPGVAAPSYEQYF
-	TRBV6-1	TRBJ1-2	CASSDLRDHTF
-	TRBV10-3	TRBJ2-7	CAISTVDSEQYF
-	TRBV28	TRBJ2-7	CASSLQNGYSSYEQYF
-	TRBV9	TRBJ2-3	CASSPLGGGHHSTDTQYF
-	TRBV10-2	TRBJ1-2	CASSEIEPPNYGYTF
TRBD2	TRBV15	TRBJ2-1	CATSTRAGIYNEQFF
-	TRBV14	TRBJ1-2	CASSPGYRYGYTF
TRBD2	TRBV5-4	TRBJ2-3	CASSLLSGRVPPTNTQYF
TRBD2	TRBV20-1	TRBJ2-3	CSARGLAGGTDTQYF
-	TRBV6-5	TRBJ2-1	CASRATGSSYNEQFF
-	TRBV2	TRBJ1-5	CASSETAGVGQPQHF
-	TRBV18	TRBJ2-6	CASSPSGRSSGANVLTF
TRBD2	TRBV6-6	TRBJ2-3	CASRLAEVTDTQYF
-	TRBV9	TRBJ2-3	CASSVVGGSTDTQYF
-	TRBV5-1	TRBJ1-3	CASSLAPGGSGNTIYF
-	TRBV6-2/TRBV6-3	TRBJ2-3	CASSSDSPRSTDTQYF
TRBD1	TRBV3-1/TRBV3-2	TRBJ1-6	CASSQGDRVSPLHF
-	TRBV5-1	TRBJ2-1	CASRNVGSRWEQFF
-	TRBV6-2/TRBV6-3	TRBJ2-6	CASSHTTPTVLTF
-	TRBV6-1	TRBJ1-2	CASSEAWASYGYTF
-	TRBV11-2	TRBJ2-1	CASSPLLSYNEQFF
TRBD2	TRBV5-1	TRBJ2-7	CASSSRLAGGGEQYF
-	TRBV7-2	TRBJ1-2	CASSLTGANYGYTF
TRBD1	TRBV9	TRBJ1-2	CASSVGQGNYGYTF
TRBD1	TRBV7-3	TRBJ2-1	CASSLHGTGDEQFF
-	TRBV29-1	TRBJ2-3	CSGGGSTDTQYF
-	TRBV5-1	TRBJ2-7	CASRMGGIDIYEQYF
TRBD1	TRBV19	TRBJ2-7	CASASDRGYEQYF
-	TRBV28	TRBJ1-1	CASEMNTEAFF
-	TRBV14	TRBJ1-6	CASSRRGAHLAWNSPLHF
-	TRBV5-6	TRBJ1-3	CASSLGIVSGNTIYF
TRBD1	TRBV6-2/TRBV6-3	TRBJ1-2	CASSDRGDIYGYTF